This T cell receptor beta chain derives from a study of cytomegalovirus exposure and HLA in healthy donors. A remark on this clone: What it recognizes is unknown.

From germline, CDR1 is SEHNR and CDR2 FQNEAQ (reference sequence). The CDR3 spans 12 residues. Trimming took 5 bases from V and 4 from J, leaving 8 bases between them. Study findings and constraints: According to a later analysis, TCR clusters from the first cohort tended to co-occur in the 100 to 150 validation repertoires.

Separate from the roughly 720-subject first cohort was the 120-subject validation cohort, to which the donors belonged. The assay was immunoSEQ multiplex PCR, and TCRdb's table has in-frame clones only and misses some. Of some 290,000 clones in the sample, 88% were seen once. Sequenced sample: PBMCs. The clonotype was recovered from a man younger than 45 in good health and CMV-seronegative. The rearrangement links TRBV7-9 to TRBJ1-2, with a tentative D call TRBD1 (6 bases). CDR3 residues: CASSEDSYGYTF. The CDR3 DNA is TGTGCCAGCAGCGAGGACAGCTATGGCTACACCTTC. The entire variable domain, with the rest obtained from reference TRBV7-9 and TRBJ1-2, is as follows: DTGVSQNPRHKITKRGQNVTFRCDPISEHNRLYWYRQTLGQGPEFLTYFQNEAQLEKSRLLSDRFSAERPKGSFSTLEIQRTEQGDSAMYLCASSEDSYGYTFGSGTRLTVV.